This TCR beta chain came from a study of T cells after yellow fever vaccination. Study-wide context: Fractions of low cell number were prepared using SMART-Seq v4 Ultra Low Input.

TCR cDNA, made by 5'RACE template switching, carried an added universal primer site and UMIs. TCRdb ran MiXCR on the 5' RACE reads and lists one entry per CDR3 protein. This sample yields some 350,000 distinct CDR3 sequences, of which roughly 12% are seen a single time; around 18% belongs to the top ten. Germline V CDR1 and CDR2: SGHVS, FQNEAQ. Trimming removed 10 bases from V and 3 bases from J, with 14 bases in between. The CDR3 contains 13 residues. This receptor was taken from a man between 18 and 35 years old who received the YFV17D yellow fever vaccine. The source material was PBMCs, sampled on the day of the first yellow fever vaccination. The chain joins TRBV7-8 to TRBJ2-3; D gene uncertain. The DNA of the CDR3 is TGTGCCACCCAGATTGAGAGGACAGATACGCAGTATTTT. It translates to CATQIERTDTQYF.